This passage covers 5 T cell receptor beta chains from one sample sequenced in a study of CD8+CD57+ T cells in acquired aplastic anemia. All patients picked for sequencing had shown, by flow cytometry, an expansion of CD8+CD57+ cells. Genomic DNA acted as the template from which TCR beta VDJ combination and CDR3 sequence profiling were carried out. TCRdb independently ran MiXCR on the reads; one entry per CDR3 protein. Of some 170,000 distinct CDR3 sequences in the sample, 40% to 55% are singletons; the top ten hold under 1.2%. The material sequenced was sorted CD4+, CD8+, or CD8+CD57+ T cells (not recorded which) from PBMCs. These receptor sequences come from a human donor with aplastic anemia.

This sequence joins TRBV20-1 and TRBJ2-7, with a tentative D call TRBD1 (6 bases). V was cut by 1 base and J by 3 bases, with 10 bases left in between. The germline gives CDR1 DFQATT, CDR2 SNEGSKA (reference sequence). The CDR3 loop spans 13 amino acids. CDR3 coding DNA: TGCAGTGCTAGAGGTCTGGACAGCTACGAGCAGTACTTC. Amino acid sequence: CSARGLDSYEQYF.

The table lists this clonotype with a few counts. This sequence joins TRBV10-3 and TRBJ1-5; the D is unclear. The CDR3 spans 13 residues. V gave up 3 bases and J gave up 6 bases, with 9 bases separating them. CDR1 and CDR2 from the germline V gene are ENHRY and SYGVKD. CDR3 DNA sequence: TGTGCCATCAGTGATCACCCGGGTCAGCCCCAGCATTTT. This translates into CAISDHPGQPQHF.

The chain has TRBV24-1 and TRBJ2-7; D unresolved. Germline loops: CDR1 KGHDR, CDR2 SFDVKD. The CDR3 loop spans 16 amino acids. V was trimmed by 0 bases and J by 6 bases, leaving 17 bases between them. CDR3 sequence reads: CATSDLMGYRFPEQYF. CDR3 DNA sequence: TGTGCCACCAGTGATTTGATGGGGTACCGCTTCCCCGAGCAGTACTTC.

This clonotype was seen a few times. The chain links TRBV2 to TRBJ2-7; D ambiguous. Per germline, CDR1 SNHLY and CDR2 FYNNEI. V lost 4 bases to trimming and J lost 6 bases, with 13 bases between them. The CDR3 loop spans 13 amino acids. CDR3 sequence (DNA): TGTGCCAGCAGTGGGGATAGGACCCTCGAGCAGTACTTC. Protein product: CASSGDRTLEQYF.

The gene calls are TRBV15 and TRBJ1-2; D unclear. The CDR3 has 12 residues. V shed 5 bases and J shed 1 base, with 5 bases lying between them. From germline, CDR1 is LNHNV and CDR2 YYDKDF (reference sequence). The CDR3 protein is CATSDLNYGYTF. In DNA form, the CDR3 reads TGTGCCACCAGCGATCTTAACTATGGCTACACCTTC.